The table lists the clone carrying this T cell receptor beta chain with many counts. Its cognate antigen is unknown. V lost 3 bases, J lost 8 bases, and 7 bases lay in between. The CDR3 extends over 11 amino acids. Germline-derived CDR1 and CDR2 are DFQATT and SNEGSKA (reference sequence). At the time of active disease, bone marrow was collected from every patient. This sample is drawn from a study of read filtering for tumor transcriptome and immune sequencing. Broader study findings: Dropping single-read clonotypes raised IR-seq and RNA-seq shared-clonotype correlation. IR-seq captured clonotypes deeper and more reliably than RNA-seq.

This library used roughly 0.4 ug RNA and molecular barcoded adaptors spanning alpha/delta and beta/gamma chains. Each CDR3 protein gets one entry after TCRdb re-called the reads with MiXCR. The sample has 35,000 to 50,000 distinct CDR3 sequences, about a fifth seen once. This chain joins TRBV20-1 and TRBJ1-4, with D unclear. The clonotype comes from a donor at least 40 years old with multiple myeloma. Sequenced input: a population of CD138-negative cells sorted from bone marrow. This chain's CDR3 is CSARTGEKLFF. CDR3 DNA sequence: TGCAGTGCTAGGACCGGGGAAAAACTGTTTTTT.